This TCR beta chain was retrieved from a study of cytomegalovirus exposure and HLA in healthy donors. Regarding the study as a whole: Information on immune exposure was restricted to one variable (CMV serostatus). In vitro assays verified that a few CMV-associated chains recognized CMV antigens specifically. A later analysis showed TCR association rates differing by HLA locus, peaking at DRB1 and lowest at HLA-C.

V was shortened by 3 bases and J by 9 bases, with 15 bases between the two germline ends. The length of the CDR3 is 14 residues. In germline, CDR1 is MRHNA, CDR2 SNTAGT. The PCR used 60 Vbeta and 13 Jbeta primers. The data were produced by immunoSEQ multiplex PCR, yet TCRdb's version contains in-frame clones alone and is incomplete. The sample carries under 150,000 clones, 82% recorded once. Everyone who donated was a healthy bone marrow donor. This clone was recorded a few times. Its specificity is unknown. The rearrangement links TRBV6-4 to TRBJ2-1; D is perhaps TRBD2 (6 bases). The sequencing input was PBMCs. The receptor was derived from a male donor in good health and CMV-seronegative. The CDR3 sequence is CASSDHASVSEQFF. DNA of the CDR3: TGTGCCAGCAGTGATCACGCTAGCGTCAGTGAGCAGTTCTTC.